The 15 T cell receptor beta chains given below trace back to one sample, sequenced in a study of blood T cell repertoires in COVID-19. TCRdb keeps only in-frame clones here, not all; method: immunoSEQ multiplex PCR. The repertoire holds roughly 400,000 clones, approximately 89% seen once, with over 2% in the top ten. The sequenced sample consisted of peripheral blood. The receptors shown here come from an older woman with COVID-19, enrolled during active disease.

V usage is TRBV6-5 and J usage is TRBJ1-6; D ambiguous. From germline, CDR1 is MNHEY and CDR2 SVGAGI. The V end lost 7 bases, the J end lost 0 bases, and 10 bases lay between the germline ends. The CDR3 sequence is 15 residues long. The DNA of the CDR3 is TGTGCCAGCAAGGGAGGGAGCTCCTATAATTCACCCCTCCACTTT. Translated: CASKGGSSYNSPLHF.

V gene TRBV7-8 combines with J gene TRBJ1-3; D unresolved. This CDR3 is 13 amino acids long. Germline CDR1 SGHVS, CDR2 FQNEAQ. V lost 5 bases and J 8 bases, leaving 13 bases between the germline ends. In nucleotides, the CDR3 is TGTGCCAGCAGCCGACCTCAGTTGGACACCATATATTTT. As protein: CASSRPQLDTIYF.

Points on this clone: At the DNA level, this CDR3 is encoded by other sequences in the same sample as well. This chain uses TRBV7-9 with TRBJ2-7, with D unclear. Trimming removed 3 bases at V and 1 base at J, with 4 bases between. Germline V gene data show CDR1 as SEHNR and CDR2 as FQNEAQ (reference sequence). This CDR3 region has 12 residues. CDR3 nucleotide sequence: TGTGCCAGCAGCTTCAGTTCCTACGAGCAGTACTTC. Translation: CASSFSSYEQYF.

The chain has TRBV25-1 and TRBJ1-5; 7 bases align to TRBD1. Losses at the gene ends were 6 bases for V and 10 bases for J; bases not matched to a gene: 9. This CDR3 is 13 amino acids long. Per the germline V gene, CDR1 is MGHDK and CDR2 is SYGVNS. The CDR3 here is CASSEGTDLPQHF. The CDR3 bases are TGTGCCAGCAGCGAAGGGACAGATCTCCCCCAGCATTTT.

V gene TRBV27 combines with J gene TRBJ2-7; D is possibly TRBD2 (6 bases). In germline, CDR1 is MNHEY, CDR2 SMNVEV (reference sequence). V lost 8 bases to trimming and J lost 5 bases, with 25 bases between them. There are 16 residues in the CDR3. The CDR3 protein is CASAASLLWGLHEQYF. The CDR3 DNA reads as TGTGCCAGCGCTGCCTCACTCCTTTGGGGACTCCACGAGCAGTACTTC.

This chain connects TRBV1 to TRBJ1-1; TRBD1, the D gene given by the table, was not confirmed from the DNA. TRBV1 is a documented pseudogene. This CDR3 is 17 amino acids long. CDR3 region: CTSSQERPGQRNTEAFF. The CDR3 bases are TGCACCAGCAGCCAAGAGAGACCGGGACAGCGGAACACTGAAGCTTTCTTT.

The gene calls are TRBV4-1 and TRBJ1-5; 9 nucleotides line up with TRBD1. V lost 1 base, J lost 4 bases, and 11 bases stayed unmatched. This CDR3 spans 18 amino acids. CDR1 is MGHRA and CDR2 is YSYEKL in the germline V gene. The CDR3 nucleotides read TGCGCCAGCAGCCAAGGAGGGCGACAGGGGGGAATGAATCAGCCCCAGCATTTT. Amino acid sequence: CASSQGGRQGGMNQPQHF.

The genes are TRBV27 and TRBJ1-1; no firm D call. The CDR3 contains 15 residues. V was shortened by 2 bases and J by 3 bases, with 13 bases between the two germline ends. The germline CDR1 and CDR2 sequences are MNHEY and SMNVEV (reference sequence). The CDR3 loop is CASSLISARDTEAFF. The CDR3 nucleotides read TGTGCCAGCAGTTTAATCTCCGCGAGGGACACTGAAGCTTTCTTT.

The chain employs TRBV3-1 (or the pseudogene TRBV3-2) and TRBJ2-7; D is unclear. Per germline, CDR1 LGHDT and CDR2 YNNKEL (reference sequence). CDR3 length: 14 residues. V gave up 4 bases and J gave up 0 bases, with 10 bases separating them. The CDR3 coding sequence is TGTGCCAGCAGCCCCCTGGGCCACTCCTACGAGCAGTACTTC. Translation: CASSPLGHSYEQYF.

This sequence joins TRBV28 and TRBJ1-6; D ambiguous. Trimming took off 2 bases at V and 5 bases at J, with 7 bases between the two ends. Germline V gene data show CDR1 as MDHEN and CDR2 as SYDVKM. The CDR3 has 14 amino acids. CDR3 in amino acids: CASSLNRNNSPLHF. The CDR3 coding sequence is TGTGCCAGCAGTTTAAACAGAAATAATTCACCCCTCCACTTT.

This clone has only one observation. The chain couples TRBV11-2 to TRBJ2-6, with D uncertain. The V gene lost 1 base and the J gene lost 2 bases, with 3 bases spanning the gap. Germline V gene lookup returns CDR1 SGHAT and CDR2 FQNNGV. The CDR3 extends over 14 amino acids. The DNA for the CDR3 is TGTGCCAGCAGCTTAGCGGCTGGGGCCAACGTCCTGACTTTC. Its translation: CASSLAAGANVLTF.

This clone was seen just once. The chain's CDR3 is CASSSTDTDTQYF. In DNA form, the CDR3 reads TGTGCCAGCAGTTCGACAGACACAGATACGCAGTATTTT. The V gene is TRBV6-5, the J gene TRBJ2-3; a possible D gene is TRBD1 (5 bases). The germline CDR1 and CDR2 sequences are MNHEY and SVGAGI. The CDR3 is 13 amino acids. The germline V and J ends were trimmed by 4 bases and 2 bases, with 7 bases remaining between them.

The chain joins TRBV27 to TRBJ1-2; D perhaps matches TRBD1 (5 bases). V was clipped by 5 bases and J by 6 bases, with 25 bases between them. The CDR3 runs to 17 residues. CDR1 and CDR2 from the germline V gene are MNHEY and SMNVEV (reference sequence). The CDR3 nucleotides are TGTGCCAGCAGTCCGATGACAGACACCTTCGGGTTTAATGGCTACACCTTC. It codes for CASSPMTDTFGFNGYTF.

This clone was seen just once. The rearrangement uses TRBV6-5 and TRBJ2-7; D is perhaps TRBD1 (7 bases). This CDR3 region has 12 residues. Germline assignment: CDR1 MNHEY and CDR2 SVGAGI. With 8 bases removed from V and 2 bases from J, the gap between germline ends came to 10 bases. The DNA for the CDR3 is TGTGCCAGCCGGGGGACAGCCTACGAGCAGTACTTC. This encodes CASRGTAYEQYF.

This clone came up once. This chain joins TRBV5-1 and TRBJ2-1; the D gene is possibly TRBD2 (6 bases). This CDR3 has 15 amino acids. Germline assignment: CDR1 SGHRS and CDR2 YFSETQ. V lost 0 bases, J lost 1 base, and 8 bases lay in between. The CDR3 sequence is CASSLGAGSYNEQFF. The CDR3 DNA sequence: TGCGCCAGCAGCTTGGGGGCGGGATCCTACAATGAGCAGTTCTTC. The variable domain in full, completed from reference TRBV5-1 and TRBJ2-1, reads KAGVTQTPRYLIKTRGQQVTLSCSPISGHRSVSWYQQTPGQGLQFLFEYFSETQRNKGNFPGRFSGRQFSNSRSEMNVSTLELGDSALYLCASSLGAGSYNEQFFGPGTRLTVL.